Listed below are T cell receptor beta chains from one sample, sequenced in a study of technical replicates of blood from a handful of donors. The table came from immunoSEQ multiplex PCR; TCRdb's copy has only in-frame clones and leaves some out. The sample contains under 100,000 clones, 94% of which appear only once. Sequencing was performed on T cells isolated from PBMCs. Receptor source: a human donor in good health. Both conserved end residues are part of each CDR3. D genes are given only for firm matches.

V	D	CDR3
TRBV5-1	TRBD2	CASSLAWEGETQYF
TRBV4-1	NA	CASSQVTDSQVNIQYF
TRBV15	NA	CATSRDVASRTGELFF
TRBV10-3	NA	CAISVRQGGWSGENEQFF
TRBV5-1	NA	CASSLALRLVGTEQFF
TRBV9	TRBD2	CASSPRTSGRAITDTQYF
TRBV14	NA	CASSRGILGETQYF
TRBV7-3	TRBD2	CASSSSGGADTQYF
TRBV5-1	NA	CASSLGDIYSNQPQHF
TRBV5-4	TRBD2	CASSLSMASGTINLPQYF
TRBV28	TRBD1	CASTSGQGAPNTEAFF
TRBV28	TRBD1	CASRPGQVVNEQFF
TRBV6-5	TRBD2	CASSYGVAGVRETQYF
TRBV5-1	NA	CASSFGGFLDEQYF
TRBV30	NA	CAWSTLDSNQPQHF
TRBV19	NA	CASSLSLNTEAFF
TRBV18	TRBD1	CASSPGTGGHEQYF
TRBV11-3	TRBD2	CASSSGTSIINEQFF
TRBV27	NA	CASTLNGGGAPSPLHF
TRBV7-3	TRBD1	CASSAPGTGANNEQFF
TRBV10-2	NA	CASSDGTRQYNEQFF
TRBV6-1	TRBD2	CASIAGEPPYNEQFF
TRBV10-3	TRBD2	CAISDLAGEETQYF
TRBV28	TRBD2	CASSSPEALAGGIRDTQYF
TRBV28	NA	CASSFPQYTYEQYF
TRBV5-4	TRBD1	CASSLGQGASVYEQYF
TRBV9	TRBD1	CASSGDPGQALPRLNYGYTF
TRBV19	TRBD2	CASSSGSRADTQYF
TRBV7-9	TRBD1	CASSPDPTGDRDNQPQHF
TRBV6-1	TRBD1	CASSPTGLVGYTF
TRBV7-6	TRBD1	CASSLRTGLSGANVLTF
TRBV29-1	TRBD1	CSVGTGRPEAFF
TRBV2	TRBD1	CASSELRGPGYTF